This T cell receptor (beta chain) emerged from a study of CD8 T cells in ankylosing spondylitis. The CDR3 has 14 amino acids. The V end was cut by 4 bases, the J end by 4 bases, with 15 bases between. The germline gives CDR1 DFQATT, CDR2 SNEGSKA (reference sequence). TCRdb fed the 5' RACE reads into MiXCR, producing one record per CDR3 protein. Found here are nearly 250,000 distinct CDR3 sequences, roughly 32% of them singletons; the top ten hold approximately 4%. J is TRBJ2-3 and V is TRBV20-1, with D hard to call. The sample comprised blood, either unsorted or a sorted T cell fraction (not recorded which). This clonotype was obtained from a male donor with ankylosing spondylitis or in good health (not recorded which). The CDR3, as DNA: TGCAGTGCTATAATCGTCTCCGGCCCAGATACGCAGTATTTT. Protein: CSAIIVSGPDTQYF.